Included here is one T cell receptor (beta chain) sequence, with context. This record comes from a study of blood T cell repertoires in COVID-19. Study-wide background: From the United States, Italy and Spain came samples of acute and convalescent COVID-19. Sources were T cells, B-cell-depleted T cells, or PBMCs; the material itself was cDNA or gDNA.

Looked up from germline, CDR1 is MDHEN and CDR2 is SYDVKM. The CDR3 contains 13 residues. V lost 3 bases, J lost 4 bases, and 9 bases lay in between. Original analysis: Reference gene primers were amplified, and this amplification served to estimate nucleated cell counts. Only in-frame clones appear in the TCRdb table, and some are missing; sequencing was by immunoSEQ multiplex PCR. V and J calls and clone size are as listed in that table; D and trimming were resolved from the DNA. Of approximately 200,000 clones in the sample, roughly 90% were seen once. This chain links TRBV28 with TRBJ1-2; unclear D gene. The receptor's source is a man in his forties or fifties with active or convalescent COVID-19. The sequencing input was peripheral blood. CDR3 in amino acids: CASSFAGRYGYTF. CDR3 DNA sequence: TGTGCCAGCAGTTTCGCGGGCCGCTATGGCTACACCTTC.